What follows are 10 T cell receptor beta chains derived from one specimen sequenced in a study of blood T cell repertoires in COVID-19. The method was immunoSEQ multiplex PCR; TCRdb's version includes in-frame clones alone and lacks a portion of them. The data contain hundreds of thousands of clones, roughly 90% of them seen just once; the ten biggest clones take up less than 10%. Source material: peripheral blood. The receptors here all came from a man between 18 and 29 years old with active or convalescent COVID-19.

V and J are TRBV24-1 and TRBJ2-2; a weak D match, TRBD2 (6 bases). There are 18 residues in the CDR3. Per the germline V gene, CDR1 is KGHDR and CDR2 is SFDVKD. The ends were cut back, 5 bases at V and 3 bases at J, with 21 bases in the middle. CDR3: CATSGHTRDSRYTGELFF. DNA of the CDR3: TGTGCCACCAGTGGTCATACCCGGGACTCAAGATACACCGGGGAGCTGTTTTTT.

The chain is built from TRBV27 and TRBJ2-1; 7 bases line up with TRBD1. The CDR3 sequence is 17 residues long. The germline V gene has CDR1 MNHEY and CDR2 SMNVEV (reference sequence). Germline trimming cut 6 bases from V and 0 bases from J; bases unmatched to any gene: 11. Here the CDR3 DNA reads TGTGCCAGCAGACCCCGCGGACAGGCTAGCTCCTACAATGAGCAGTTCTTC. This gives the protein CASRPRGQASSYNEQFF.

The rearrangement joins TRBV2 to TRBJ2-7; 7 bases map to TRBD2. Germline V lookup: CDR1 SNHLY, CDR2 FYNNEI. V trimming: 5 bases; J trimming: 0 bases; junction bases outside the gene matches: 4. The CDR3 is 14 amino acids. The CDR3 DNA is TGTGCCAGCAGTATATGGGGGGGCTCCTACGAGCAGTACTTC. This codes for CASSIWGGSYEQYF.

This rearrangement joins TRBV6-5 to TRBJ2-7, with D perhaps TRBD1 (6 bases). The CDR3 sequence is 12 residues long. The germline V and J ends were trimmed by 5 bases and 5 bases, with 10 bases remaining between them. Germline lookup yields CDR1 MNHEY and CDR2 SVGAGI. For the CDR3, the DNA is TGTGCCAGCAGTCGACAGGAGGACGAGCAGTACTTC. Protein sequence: CASSRQEDEQYF.

The chain links TRBV9 to TRBJ2-7; TRBD1 might be the D (6 bases). Germline V gene lookup returns CDR1 SGDLS and CDR2 YYNGEE. V lost 0 bases, J lost 3 bases, and 13 bases lay in between. CDR3 size: 15 residues. CDR3 loop: CASSVEQGWVYEQYF. The CDR3 region has the DNA TGTGCCAGCAGCGTAGAACAGGGTTGGGTCTACGAGCAGTACTTC.

The chain joins TRBV7-8 to TRBJ2-5; D is perhaps TRBD1 (5 bases). The CDR3 length is 13 residues. CDR1 and CDR2 (germline): SGHVS, FQNEAQ. The V and J ends lost 5 bases and 5 bases respectively, with 12 bases between them. The CDR3 sequence: CASSISGLETQYF. The CDR3 nucleotides are TGTGCCAGCAGCATCTCAGGGTTGGAGACCCAGTACTTC.

The V and J genes are TRBV9 and TRBJ1-1; 10 bases are a match to TRBD1. The CDR3 runs 13 residues. Germline CDR1 reads SGDLS; CDR2 reads YYNGEE. V gave up 3 bases and J gave up 6 bases; unmatched junction bases: 2. The DNA of the CDR3 is TGTGCCAGCAGCGAGGGACAGGGGTCTGAAGCTTTCTTT. Translated, it gives CASSEGQGSEAFF.

J is TRBJ1-1 and V is TRBV9; 11 nucleotides match TRBD1. Germline V gene lookup returns CDR1 SGDLS and CDR2 YYNGEE. This CDR3 is built from 15 residues. V lost 0 bases to trimming and J lost 4 bases; unmatched junction nucleotides: 2. CDR3 sequence reads: CASSVAGQGATEAFF. In nucleotides, the CDR3 is TGTGCCAGCAGCGTAGCCGGACAGGGGGCCACTGAAGCTTTCTTT.

The chain employs TRBV5-8 and TRBJ1-5, with a weak D call TRBD1 (6 bases). V shed 1 base and J shed 0 bases, with 8 bases lying between them. The CDR3 length is 15 residues. Germline V gene lookup returns CDR1 SGHTS and CDR2 YDEGEE. Written as DNA, the CDR3 is TGTGCCAGCAGCTTGAGGGGGTATAGCAATCAGCCCCAGCATTTT. Translating gives CASSLRGYSNQPQHF.

This clone was recorded a few times. The chain links TRBV19 to TRBJ1-6; D may be TRBD1 (5 bases). Trimming took 1 base from V and 9 from J, leaving 16 bases between them. The CDR3 is made up of 16 amino acids. Germline-derived CDR1 and CDR2 are LNHDA and SQIVND (reference sequence). CDR3 nucleotides: TGTGCCAGTAGTATAGGGGGGGAGTTGTGGTGTTCACCCCTCCACTTT. Protein: CASSIGGELWCSPLHF.